The sequence of this T cell receptor beta chain was determined in a study of sequential checkpoint blockade in melanoma. Study as a whole: Patients were randomized 1:1 to nivolumab-then-ipilimumab or ipilimumab-then-nivolumab first-line. Each arm's sequence ended with maintenance nivolumab.

Indicated treatment: randomized to nivolumab then ipilimumab (arm A) or the reverse (arm B). None of the patients previously received DNA-damaging chemotherapy. Assay: immunoSEQ multiplex PCR; the TCRdb copy retains only in-frame clones and omits some. The sample has fewer than 25,000 clones; approximately 80% are singletons. Germline-derived CDR1 and CDR2 are MNHNS and SASEGT. V lost 3 bases and J lost 7, with 19 bases in between. The CDR3 sequence is 15 residues long. V is TRBV6-1 and J is TRBJ2-7; the D gene is possibly TRBD2 (7 bases). This specimen consisted of CD8+ T cells sorted from blood (inferred from file names), obtained from a patient given nivolumab and ipilimumab in sequence. This TCR came from a human donor with melanoma. Here the CDR3 reads CASSDLSGPGAEQYF. DNA for the CDR3: TGTGCCAGCAGTGACCTTAGCGGGCCGGGGGCGGAGCAGTACTTC.